The 14 T cell receptor beta chains below were found in one sample sequenced in a study of blood T cell repertoires in COVID-19. Generated by immunoSEQ multiplex PCR, the TCRdb table keeps only in-frame clones and is missing some. The sample shows more than 65,000 clones, 70% to 90% of them seen only once. The sample comprised peripheral blood. These receptors all come from a man between 60 and 75 years old with acute or convalescent COVID-19.

The chain uses TRBV6-5 and TRBJ2-7; 8 nucleotides align to TRBD1. Germline V lookup: CDR1 MNHEY, CDR2 SVGAGI. Trimming at V came to 0 bases and at J to 7 bases, leaving 8 bases not matched to a gene. The CDR3 is made up of 15 amino acids. CDR3 in DNA: TGTGCCAGCAGTTACTCGCAGGCAGGGGGCTGGGAGCAGTACTTC. It specifies CASSYSQAGGWEQYF.

This chain joins TRBV5-1 and TRBJ2-5; 11 nucleotides align to TRBD2. Looked up from germline, CDR1 is SGHRS and CDR2 is YFSETQ. This CDR3 has 16 residues. The V segment lost 0 bases and the J segment 5 bases; nucleotides outside the gene matches: 6. The chain's CDR3 is CASSLGSGGALETQYF. The DNA for the CDR3 is TGCGCCAGCAGCTTGGGTAGCGGGGGGGCACTGGAGACCCAGTACTTC.

This sequence joins TRBV12-5 and TRBJ2-1; 8 nucleotides agree with TRBD2. Trimming took 6 bases from V and 9 from J; bases not matched to a gene: 13. Germline CDR1 LGHNT, CDR2 FRNRAP. This CDR3 contains 15 residues. CDR3 loop: CASGSLAAGGVEQFF. The CDR3 region has the DNA TGTGCTAGTGGCTCTCTAGCTGCGGGGGGCGTTGAGCAGTTCTTC.

This clone has only one observation. This chain links TRBV6-2 or TRBV6-3 with TRBJ2-5; D unresolved. From germline, CDR1 is MNHEY and CDR2 SVGEGT. Trimming took off 6 bases at V and 3 bases at J, with 5 bases between the two ends. The CDR3 extends over 11 amino acids. The CDR3 coding sequence is TGTGCCAGCAGCACGGAAGAGACCCAGTACTTC. It yields the protein CASSTEETQYF.

In this sample, this clone turned up once. The V call is TRBV11-2, the J call TRBJ1-6; D is perhaps TRBD1 (5 bases). Trimming left V 4 bases short and J 6 bases short, with 13 bases between. In germline, CDR1 is SGHAT, CDR2 FQNNGV. The CDR3 loop spans 15 amino acids. CDR3: CASSSLRGTNSPLHF. Written as DNA, the CDR3 is TGTGCCAGCAGCTCCCTCCGCGGGACTAATTCACCCCTCCACTTT.

J is TRBJ1-2 and V is TRBV19, with 7 bases lining up with TRBD1. This CDR3 is 14 amino acids long. The V gene's germline CDR1 is LNHDA and CDR2 SQIVND (reference sequence). Losses at the gene ends were 7 bases for V and 4 bases for J; bases not matched to a gene: 9. The CDR3 sequence: CASTTGEKVYGYTF. Here the CDR3 DNA reads TGTGCCAGTACCACAGGGGAGAAGGTCTATGGCTACACCTTC.

This rearrangement joins TRBV5-1 to TRBJ1-1; D is uncertain. V lost 4 bases to trimming and J lost 1 base, with 8 bases between them. Germline V gene sequence: CDR1 SGHRS, CDR2 YFSETQ. This CDR3 spans 13 amino acids. CDR3 region: CASSEVPNTEAFF. CDR3 DNA sequence: TGCGCCAGCAGCGAGGTTCCGAACACTGAAGCTTTCTTT.

This clone was detected a few times. This chain uses TRBV7-2 with TRBJ2-1, with 8 positions matching TRBD1. The germline V gene has CDR1 SGHTA and CDR2 FQGNSA. Trimming at V came to 5 bases and at J to 7 bases, leaving 7 bases not matched to a gene. The CDR3 is made up of 14 amino acids. In nucleotides, the CDR3 is TGTGCCAGCAGCCCAGACAGGGGCCGGAATGAGCAGTTCTTC. Its protein product is CASSPDRGRNEQFF.

V is TRBV6-2 or TRBV6-3 and J is TRBJ2-5, with 9 bases that match TRBD2. Germline assignment: CDR1 MNHEY and CDR2 SVGEGT. The CDR3 totals 16 residues. V trimming: 0 bases; J trimming: 5 bases; junction bases outside the gene matches: 7. In nucleotides, the CDR3 is TGTGCCAGCAGTTACTCAGCGGGGGGCCAGTCGGAGACCCAGTACTTC. Amino acids: CASSYSAGGQSETQYF.

The V gene is TRBV7-6, the J gene TRBJ1-6, with 7 positions matching TRBD1. This CDR3 is 15 amino acids long. Germline CDR1 SGHVS, CDR2 FNYEAQ. J gave up 8 bases and V 1 base, and 5 bases lay outside the gene matches. The CDR3, as DNA: TGTGCCAGCAGCTTAGGGCCAGGGGGTGATTCACCCCTCCACTTT. Protein sequence: CASSLGPGGDSPLHF.

The chain uses TRBV2 and TRBJ1-4; tentatively, D is TRBD1 (5 bases). Trimming removed 4 bases from V and 7 bases from J, with 16 bases in between. Germline CDR1 is SNHLY and CDR2 is FYNNEI. This CDR3 is 15 amino acids long. The CDR3 reads CASSGGLSDGEKLFF. As DNA, the CDR3 is TGTGCCAGCAGTGGGGGACTAAGTGACGGTGAAAAACTGTTTTTT.

In this sample, this clone turned up once. The V call is TRBV6-5, the J call TRBJ2-2; 12 bases agree with TRBD2. J gave up 7 bases and V 5 bases, and 5 bases lay outside the gene matches. This CDR3 comprises 15 residues. Per the germline V gene, CDR1 is MNHEY and CDR2 is SVGAGI. CDR3 loop: CASSPRLAGDGELFF. In DNA, the CDR3 is TGTGCCAGCAGTCCTAGACTAGCGGGGGACGGGGAGCTGTTTTTT.

The V gene is TRBV7-8, the J gene TRBJ1-1; D remains unclear. Germline V gene data show CDR1 as SGHVS and CDR2 as FQNEAQ. The V end lost 1 base, the J end lost 1 base, and 7 bases lay between the germline ends. The CDR3 spans 14 residues. CDR3 region: CASSLGATNTEAFF. The CDR3 region has the DNA TGTGCCAGCAGCTTAGGGGCAACGAACACTGAAGCTTTCTTT. Full variable domain (outside the CDR3, taken from reference TRBV7-8 and TRBJ1-1): GAGVSQSPRYKVAKRGQDVALRCDPISGHVSLFWYQQALGQGPEFLTYFQNEAQLDKSGLPSDRFFAERPEGSVSTLKIQRTQQEDSAVYLCASSLGATNTEAFFGQGTRLTVV.

The gene calls are TRBV10-3 and TRBJ1-1; 8 nucleotides line up with TRBD1. From germline, CDR1 is ENHRY and CDR2 SYGVKD. The V segment lost 7 bases and the J segment 5 bases; nucleotides outside the gene matches: 9. The CDR3 runs to 14 residues. CDR3 coding DNA: TGTGCCATCACCGATACAGGGGGGGGGACTGAAGCTTTCTTT. It encodes CAITDTGGGTEAFF.